Below, 29 T cell receptor beta chains from the same sample are listed, as sequenced in a study of identical twins. One entry per CDR3 protein results from TCRdb running MiXCR on the 5' RACE reads. This table holds roughly 240,000 distinct CDR3 sequences, approximately 8% found once. These same records also appear under a second study, on yellow fever vaccine responses in identical twins.

The sample consisted of CD8+ T cells sorted from blood. The source of these receptors is a woman aged 18 to 35 in good health.

The sample holds many counts of this clonotype. V is TRBV29-1 and J is TRBJ2-1, with 8 bases that match TRBD2. The CDR3 has 14 residues. The J segment lost 5 bases and the V segment lost 4 bases, leaving 7 bases of the junction unmatched. Germline V gene sequence: CDR1 SQVTM, CDR2 ANQGSEA. CDR3 coding DNA: TGCAGCGTTGGGAGGGCGGGAGGCCACAATGAGCAGTTCTTC. Translating gives CSVGRAGGHNEQFF.

This clonotype showed up many times. The gene calls are TRBV7-9 and TRBJ1-3; D is undetermined. The CDR3 is made up of 12 amino acids. The V end was cut by 10 bases, the J end by 2 bases, with 9 bases between. Germline V gene lookup returns CDR1 SEHNR and CDR2 FQNEAQ (reference sequence). The DNA for the CDR3 is TGTGCCAACCGAGGGACTGGAAACACCATATATTTT. This gives the protein CANRGTGNTIYF.

This clonotype came up many times. V gene TRBV7-9 combines with J gene TRBJ2-7; D is perhaps TRBD2 (5 bases). Germline assignment: CDR1 SEHNR and CDR2 FQNEAQ (reference sequence). V shed 6 bases and J shed 7 bases, with 13 bases lying between them. The CDR3 is 12 residues long. CDR3 DNA: TGTGCCAGCAGTCTCGCGGGTGGAGAGCAGTACTTC. This gives the protein CASSLAGGEQYF.

Only a few counts were recorded for this clonotype. The chain links TRBV2 to TRBJ2-1; 7 bases match TRBD1. There are 15 residues in the CDR3. Germline assignment: CDR1 SNHLY and CDR2 FYNNEI. V shed 6 bases and J 0 bases; nucleotides not matched to a gene: 5. The CDR3 loop is CASRLQGSSYNEQFF. DNA for the CDR3: TGTGCCAGCAGGTTACAGGGGAGCTCCTACAATGAGCAGTTCTTC.

This clonotype was seen a few times. The V and J genes are TRBV20-1 and TRBJ2-1, with D possibly being TRBD1 or TRBD2 (5 bases each). This CDR3 is 14 amino acids long. V lost 5 bases and J 5 bases, leaving 16 bases between the germline ends. Germline CDR1 reads DFQATT; CDR2 reads SNEGSKA (reference sequence). DNA for the CDR3: TGCAGTGCTCCCGCCGGGGCCACCCACAATGAGCAGTTCTTC. This sequence encodes CSAPAGATHNEQFF.

This clonotype has ten or more counts. The rearrangement joins TRBV24-1 to TRBJ2-1, with TRBD2 matching over 11 bases. The germline CDR1 and CDR2 sequences are KGHDR and SFDVKD. This CDR3 spans 17 amino acids. V shed 0 bases and J 5 bases; nucleotides not matched to a gene: 5. CDR3 in DNA: TGTGCCACCAGTGATTTGCCCGGGACTAGCGGTAACAATGAGCAGTTCTTC. Encoded protein: CATSDLPGTSGNNEQFF.

This clonotype was observed a few times. CDR3 coding DNA: TGCAGTTCGACAGGCAGGAACACCGGGGAGCTGTTTTTT. Its protein is CSSTGRNTGELFF. V and J are TRBV29-1 and TRBJ2-2, with TRBD1 as a possible D gene (6 bases). The CDR3 covers 13 residues. CDR1 SQVTM and CDR2 ANQGSEA come from the germline V gene.

The chain joins TRBV2 to TRBJ2-7; D tentatively reads TRBD1 or TRBD2 (5 bases each). Germline CDR1 is SNHLY and CDR2 is FYNNEI. CDR3 length equals 14 residues. V gave up 2 bases and J gave up 0 bases, with 8 bases separating them. The CDR3 is CASSELGTSYEQYF. The CDR3, as DNA: TGTGCCAGCAGTGAATTGGGGACCTCCTACGAGCAGTACTTC.

This clonotype was found many times. The rearrangement uses TRBV6-1 and TRBJ1-2; a weak D match, TRBD1 (5 bases). The CDR3 extends over 14 amino acids. V lost 7 bases, J lost 4 bases, and 16 bases lay in between. Germline V gene data show CDR1 as MNHNS and CDR2 as SASEGT. The CDR3 region is CASTPGTDGYGYTF. The CDR3 bases are TGTGCCAGCACCCCAGGGACGGACGGCTATGGCTACACCTTC.

This clonotype showed up many times. This chain uses TRBV29-1 with TRBJ2-3, with 7 nucleotides matching TRBD1. The CDR3 is made up of 11 amino acids. Germline loops: CDR1 SQVTM, CDR2 ANQGSEA. With V trimmed by 5 bases and J by 11 bases, 7 bases remained unmatched. The CDR3 is CSVFDRAGQYF. In nucleotides, the CDR3 is TGCAGCGTTTTCGACAGGGCAGGGCAGTATTTT.

The chain uses TRBV28 and TRBJ1-1, with D unclear. V shed 6 bases and J shed 6 bases, with 11 bases lying between them. The CDR3 consists of 12 residues. The V gene's germline CDR1 is MDHEN and CDR2 SYDVKM. DNA for the CDR3: TGTGCCAGCAGCATCTTTGGGGCTGAAGCTTTCTTT. It encodes CASSIFGAEAFF.

The J gene is TRBJ2-3, the V gene TRBV6-1, with D hard to call. This CDR3 has 16 residues. The germline V and J ends were trimmed by 1 base and 2 bases, with 13 bases remaining between them. Germline V gene lookup returns CDR1 MNHNS and CDR2 SASEGT. The CDR3 DNA reads TGTGCCAGCAGTGAAGAGGTAGTGGGCCCCACAGATACGCAGTATTTT. Protein product: CASSEEVVGPTDTQYF.

V gene TRBV12-3 or TRBV12-4 combines with J gene TRBJ2-1; D possibly uses TRBD1 or TRBD2 (5 bases each). V was trimmed by 8 bases and J by 10 bases, leaving 6 bases between them. This CDR3 has 9 amino acids. CDR3 in amino acids: CASGTEQFF. The CDR3 region has the DNA TGTGCCAGCGGGACCGAGCAGTTCTTC.

The V gene is TRBV7-8, the J gene TRBJ2-1; TRBD2 matches 10 bases. The CDR3 loop spans 15 amino acids. V trimming: 5 bases; J trimming: 4 bases; junction bases outside the gene matches: 5. The germline gives CDR1 SGHVS, CDR2 FQNEAQ. CDR3 DNA sequence: TGTGCCAGCAGCCCCTCGGGACTAGCGTACAATGAGCAGTTCTTC. This encodes CASSPSGLAYNEQFF.

The rearrangement joins TRBV11-2 to TRBJ2-3, with 9 nucleotides matching TRBD2. From germline, CDR1 is SGHAT and CDR2 FQNNGV. V shed 4 bases, J shed 5 bases, and the junction held 13 bases outside the gene matches. CDR3 size: 17 residues. Written as DNA, the CDR3 is TGTGCCAGCAGCTCCCCATTGACTAGCGGTGAGAGAGATACGCAGTATTTT. Translation: CASSSPLTSGERDTQYF.

The table lists this clonotype with a few counts. Written as DNA, the CDR3 is TGCAGTGCTAGGTCATCAGGCGGGCTCGGTGGCTACACCTTC. Encoded protein: CSARSSGGLGGYTF. The genes are TRBV20-1 and TRBJ1-2; no definite D call. The CDR3 totals 14 residues. Trimming took off 3 bases at V and 7 bases at J, with 18 bases between the two ends. Germline values: CDR1 DFQATT, CDR2 SNEGSKA (reference sequence).

This clonotype was seen more than once but under ten times. The chain recombines TRBV15 with TRBJ2-5, with 10 bases fitting TRBD2. The CDR3 has 16 residues. Germline values: CDR1 LNHNV, CDR2 YYDKDF (reference sequence). V lost 2 bases to trimming and J lost 1 base; unmatched junction nucleotides: 4. The CDR3 coding sequence is TGTGCCACCAGCAGACTAGCGGGGGTCACCCAAGAGACCCAGTACTTC. Protein sequence: CATSRLAGVTQETQYF.

This clonotype was seen more than once but under ten times. This rearrangement joins TRBV9 to TRBJ2-6, with unresolved D. With 4 bases removed from V and 0 bases from J, the gap between germline ends came to 5 bases. CDR3 length equals 14 residues. Germline assignment: CDR1 SGDLS and CDR2 YYNGEE. For the CDR3, the DNA is TGTGCCAGCAGCATGCTCTCTGGGGCCAACGTCCTGACTTTC. Translation gives CASSMLSGANVLTF.

There are many counts of this clonotype. The rearrangement joins TRBV5-1 to TRBJ1-2; no clear D gene. CDR3 size: 15 residues. Trimming removed 0 bases from V and 4 bases from J, with 13 bases in between. Per germline, CDR1 SGHRS and CDR2 YFSETQ. CDR3: CASSLAESRSYGYTF. The CDR3 nucleotides read TGCGCCAGCAGCTTGGCCGAGAGTCGCAGCTATGGCTACACCTTC.

This clonotype has more than one count but fewer than ten. The chain recombines TRBV5-1 with TRBJ2-3; D is undetermined. CDR3 length: 15 residues. The V end lost 4 bases, the J end lost 2 bases, and 14 bases lay between the germline ends. Per germline, CDR1 SGHRS and CDR2 YFSETQ. CDR3 protein: CASSELDPPTDTQYF. In DNA form, the CDR3 reads TGCGCCAGCAGCGAACTGGACCCACCCACAGATACGCAGTATTTT.

This clonotype was counted many times. V gene TRBV15 combines with J gene TRBJ2-3, with 9 bases lining up with TRBD1. The V gene's germline CDR1 is LNHNV and CDR2 YYDKDF (reference sequence). The V and J ends lost 0 bases and 7 bases, in that order; junction bases with no gene match: 8. The CDR3 runs to 16 residues. DNA of the CDR3: TGTGCCACCAGCAGAGATGGTGGACAGGGGTCGAATACGCAGTATTTT. Its protein is CATSRDGGQGSNTQYF.

This clonotype was found a few times. V usage is TRBV25-1 and J usage is TRBJ1-2, with no clear D. V lost 2 bases and J lost 6, with 13 bases in between. Per germline, CDR1 MGHDK and CDR2 SYGVNS. The length of the CDR3 is 14 residues. Here the CDR3 reads CASSEGPDLDGYTF. Written as DNA, the CDR3 is TGTGCCAGCAGTGAAGGTCCCGATCTAGATGGCTACACCTTC.

The table lists this clonotype with a few counts. The rearrangement joins TRBV6-2 or TRBV6-3 to TRBJ2-6; D is unresolved. CDR3 length: 17 amino acids. With 0 bases removed from V and 2 bases from J, the gap between germline ends came to 11 bases. CDR1 is MNHEY and CDR2 is SVGEGT in the germline V gene. CDR3 in amino acids: CASSYSSYRAGANVLTF. The DNA of the CDR3 is TGTGCCAGCAGTTACTCGAGTTATCGTGCTGGGGCCAACGTCCTGACTTTC.

This clonotype showed up many times. The gene calls are TRBV29-1 and TRBJ2-6; 11 bases are shared with TRBD1. V was clipped by 4 bases and J by 0 bases; unmatched bases: 8. The CDR3 has 18 amino acids. Per the germline V gene, CDR1 is SQVTM and CDR2 is ANQGSEA. CDR3: CSVATGTGGPSGANVLTF. The CDR3 DNA sequence: TGCAGCGTTGCTACCGGGACAGGGGGGCCCTCTGGGGCCAACGTCCTGACTTTC.

The genes are TRBV7-3 and TRBJ2-5, with unresolved D. The length of the CDR3 is 14 residues. Between the trimmed V and J ends, which lost 5 bases and 5 bases, there was a span of 15 bases. The germline V gene encodes CDR1 SGHTA and CDR2 FQGTGA. CDR3 coding DNA: TGTGCCAGCAGCCCCTCGAGCGAAGGGGAGACCCAGTACTTC. As protein: CASSPSSEGETQYF.

In this sample, this clonotype turned up many times. The chain links TRBV12-3 or TRBV12-4 to TRBJ2-3; possibly TRBD1 for D (5 bases). There are 15 residues in the CDR3. The ends were cut back, 4 bases at V and 0 bases at J, with 11 bases in the middle. As DNA, the CDR3 is TGTGCCAGCAGTTGGGGCTCCCCCAGCACAGATACGCAGTATTTT. It is translated as CASSWGSPSTDTQYF.

This clonotype was picked up a small number of times. V and J are TRBV7-2 and TRBJ2-7; 8 nucleotides align to TRBD2. The CDR3 length is 13 residues. V lost 3 bases to trimming and J lost 6 bases; unmatched junction nucleotides: 4. Germline CDR1 and CDR2: SGHTA and FQGNSA. Here the CDR3 DNA reads TGTGCCAGCAGCTTGGGACTAGTAATCGAGCAGTACTTC. Residues: CASSLGLVIEQYF.

This clonotype occurred many times. This sequence joins TRBV7-9 and TRBJ1-4; D unclear. Trimming shortened V by 4 bases and J by 0 bases, and 6 bases separated the two germline ends. Looked up from germline, CDR1 is SEHNR and CDR2 is FQNEAQ (reference sequence). The CDR3 has 14 amino acids. This CDR3 reads CASSYEATNEKLFF. The CDR3 DNA reads TGTGCCAGCAGCTACGAAGCAACTAATGAAAAACTGTTTTTT.

This clonotype has a count of ten or more. This chain links TRBV6-1 with TRBJ1-1; D ambiguous. Germline values: CDR1 MNHNS, CDR2 SASEGT. This CDR3 has 13 amino acids. Trimming stripped 8 bases from V and 1 base from J, with 11 bases between. The CDR3 spells CASLREPNTEAFF. CDR3 DNA sequence: TGTGCCAGCCTGCGAGAACCGAACACTGAAGCTTTCTTT.